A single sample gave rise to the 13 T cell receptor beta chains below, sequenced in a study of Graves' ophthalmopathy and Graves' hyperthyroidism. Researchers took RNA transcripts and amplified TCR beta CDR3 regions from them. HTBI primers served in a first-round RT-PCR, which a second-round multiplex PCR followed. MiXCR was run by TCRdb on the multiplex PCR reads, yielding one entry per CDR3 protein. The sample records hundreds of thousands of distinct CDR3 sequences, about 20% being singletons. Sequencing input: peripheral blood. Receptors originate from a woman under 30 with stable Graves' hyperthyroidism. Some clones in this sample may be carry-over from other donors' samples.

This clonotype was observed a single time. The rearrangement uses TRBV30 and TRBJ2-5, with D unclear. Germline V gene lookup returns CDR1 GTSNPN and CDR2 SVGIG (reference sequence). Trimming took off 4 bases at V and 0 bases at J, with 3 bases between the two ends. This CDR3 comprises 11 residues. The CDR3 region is CAWTHQETQYF. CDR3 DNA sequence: TGTGCCTGGACTCACCAAGAGACCCAGTACTTC.

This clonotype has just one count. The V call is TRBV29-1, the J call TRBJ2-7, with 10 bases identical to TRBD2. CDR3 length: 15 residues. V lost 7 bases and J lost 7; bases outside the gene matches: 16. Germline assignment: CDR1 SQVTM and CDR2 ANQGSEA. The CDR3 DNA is TGCAGCGCCGGACCCGCTAGCGGGAGCTTTGGGGAGCAGTACTTC. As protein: CSAGPASGSFGEQYF.

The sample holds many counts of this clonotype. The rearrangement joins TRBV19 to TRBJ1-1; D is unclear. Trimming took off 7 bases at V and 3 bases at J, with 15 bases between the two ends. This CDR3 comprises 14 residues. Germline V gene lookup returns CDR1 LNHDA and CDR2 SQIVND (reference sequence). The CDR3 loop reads CASTWGGRDTEAFF. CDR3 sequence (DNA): TGTGCCAGTACCTGGGGTGGGCGAGACACTGAAGCTTTCTTT. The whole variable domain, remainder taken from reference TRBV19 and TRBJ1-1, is DGGITQSPKYLFRKEGQNVTLSCEQNLNHDAMYWYRQDPGQGLRLIYYSQIVNDFQKGDIAEGYSVSREKKESFPLTVTSAQKNPTAFYLCASTWGGRDTEAFFGQGTRLTVV.

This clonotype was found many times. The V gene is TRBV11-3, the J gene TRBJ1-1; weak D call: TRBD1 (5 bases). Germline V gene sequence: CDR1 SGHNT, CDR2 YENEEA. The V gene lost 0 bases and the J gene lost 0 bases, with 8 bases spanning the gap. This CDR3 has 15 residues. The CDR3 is CASSLDGGMNTEAFF. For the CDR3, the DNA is TGTGCCAGCAGCTTAGATGGGGGGATGAACACTGAAGCTTTCTTT.

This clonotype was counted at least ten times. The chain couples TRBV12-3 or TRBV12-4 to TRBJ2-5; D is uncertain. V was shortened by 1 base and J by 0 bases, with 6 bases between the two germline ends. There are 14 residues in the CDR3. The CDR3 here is CASSLGLDQETQYF. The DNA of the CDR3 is TGTGCCAGCAGTTTAGGGCTAGACCAAGAGACCCAGTACTTC.

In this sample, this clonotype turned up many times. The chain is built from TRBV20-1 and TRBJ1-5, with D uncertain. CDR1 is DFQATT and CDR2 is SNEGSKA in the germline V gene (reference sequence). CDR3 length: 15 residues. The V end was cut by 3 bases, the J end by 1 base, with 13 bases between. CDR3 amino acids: CSARELLRSNQPQHF. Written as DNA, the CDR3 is TGCAGTGCTAGGGAGCTACTTCGAAGCAATCAGCCCCAGCATTTT.

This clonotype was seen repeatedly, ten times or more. CDR3 coding DNA: TGTGCCAGCAGTGAAGCCGGCGGCCCCAAAGCTTTCTTT. Translating it yields CASSEAGGPKAFF. This chain links TRBV6-1 with TRBJ1-1; D not resolved. CDR3 length: 13 residues. The V gene's germline CDR1 is MNHNS and CDR2 SASEGT. V was cut by 0 bases and J by 9 bases, with 11 bases left in between.

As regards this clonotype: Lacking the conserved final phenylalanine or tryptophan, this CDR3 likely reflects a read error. CDR3 loop: CASSLDNREFSGYTY. The CDR3, as DNA: TGTGCCAGCAGCTTAGACAACAGGGAGTTTTCTGGCTACACCTAC. The chain has TRBV11-2 and TRBJ1-2, with D maybe TRBD1 (6 bases). Germline V CDR1 and CDR2: SGHAT, FQNNGV. The CDR3 runs to 15 residues. The V end lost 0 bases, the J end lost 7 bases, and 15 bases lay between the germline ends.

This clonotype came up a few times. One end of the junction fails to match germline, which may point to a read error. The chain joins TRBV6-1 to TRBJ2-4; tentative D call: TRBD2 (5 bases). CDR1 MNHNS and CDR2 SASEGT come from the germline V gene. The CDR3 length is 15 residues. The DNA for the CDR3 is TGTGCCAGCAGTGAAGACTTTCTAGCCAAAAACATTAAGTACTTC. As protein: CASSEDFLAKNIKYF.

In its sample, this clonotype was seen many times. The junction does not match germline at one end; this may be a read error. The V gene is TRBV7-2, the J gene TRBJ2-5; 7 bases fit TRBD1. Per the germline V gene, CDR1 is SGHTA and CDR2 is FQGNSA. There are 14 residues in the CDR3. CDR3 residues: CAGSRQGSRETQYF. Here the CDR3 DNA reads TGTGCCGGCAGCCGACAGGGTTCCAGGGAGACCCAGTACTTC.

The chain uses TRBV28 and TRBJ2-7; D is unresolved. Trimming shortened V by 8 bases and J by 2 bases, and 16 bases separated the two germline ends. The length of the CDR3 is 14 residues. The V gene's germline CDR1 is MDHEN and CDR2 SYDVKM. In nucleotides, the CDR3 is TGTGCCAGCTCTAGTAGTAACACAGCCTACGAGCAGTACTTC. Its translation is CASSSSNTAYEQYF.

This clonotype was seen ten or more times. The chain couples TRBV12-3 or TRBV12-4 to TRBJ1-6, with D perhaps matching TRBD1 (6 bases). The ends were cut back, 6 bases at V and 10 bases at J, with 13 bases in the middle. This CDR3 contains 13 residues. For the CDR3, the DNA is TGTGCCAGCAGCGGACAGTTCGGATCACCCCTCCACTTT. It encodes CASSGQFGSPLHF.

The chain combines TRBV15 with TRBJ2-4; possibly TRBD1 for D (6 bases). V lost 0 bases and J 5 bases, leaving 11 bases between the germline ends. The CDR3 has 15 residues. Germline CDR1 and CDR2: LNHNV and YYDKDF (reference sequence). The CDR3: CATSRDVGAENIQYF. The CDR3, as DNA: TGTGCCACCAGCAGAGATGTGGGGGCGGAAAACATTCAGTACTTC.